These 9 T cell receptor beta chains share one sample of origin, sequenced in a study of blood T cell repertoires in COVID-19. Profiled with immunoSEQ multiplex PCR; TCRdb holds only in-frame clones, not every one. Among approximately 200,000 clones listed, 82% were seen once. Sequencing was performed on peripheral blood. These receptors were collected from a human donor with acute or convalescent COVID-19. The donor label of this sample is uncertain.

CDR3 in amino acids: CASGRGKDTQYF. For the CDR3, the DNA is TGCGCCAGCGGGCGAGGGAAGGATACGCAGTATTTT. This chain links TRBV5-1 with TRBJ2-3; TRBD2 is a possible D gene (5 bases). CDR1 and CDR2 from the germline V gene are SGHRS and YFSETQ. The CDR3 is 12 residues long. V shed 7 bases and J shed 6 bases, with 12 bases lying between them.

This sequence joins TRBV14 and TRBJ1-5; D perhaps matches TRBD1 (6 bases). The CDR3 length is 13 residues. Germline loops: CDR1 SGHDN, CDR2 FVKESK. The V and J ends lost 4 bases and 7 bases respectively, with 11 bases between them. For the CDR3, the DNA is TGTGCCAGCAGCCTTTGGGGGGGCCAGCCCCAGCATTTT. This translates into CASSLWGGQPQHF. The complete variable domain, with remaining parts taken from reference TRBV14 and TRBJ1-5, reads EAGVTQFPSHSVIEKGQTVTLRCDPISGHDNLYWYRRVMGKEIKFLLHFVKESKQDESGMPNNRFLAERTGGTYSTLKVQPAELEDSGVYFCASSLWGGQPQHFGDGTRLSIL.

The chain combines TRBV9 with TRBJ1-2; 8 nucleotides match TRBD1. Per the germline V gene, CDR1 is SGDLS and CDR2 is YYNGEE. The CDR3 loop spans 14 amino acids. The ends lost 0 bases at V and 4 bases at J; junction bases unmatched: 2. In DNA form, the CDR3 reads TGTGCCAGCAGCGTAGGGGACAGGCCCTATGGCTACACCTTC. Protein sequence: CASSVGDRPYGYTF.

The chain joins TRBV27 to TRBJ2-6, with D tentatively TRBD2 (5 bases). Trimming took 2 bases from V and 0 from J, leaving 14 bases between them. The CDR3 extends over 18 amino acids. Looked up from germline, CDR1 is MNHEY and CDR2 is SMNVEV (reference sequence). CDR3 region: CASSLRGQSDSGANVLTF. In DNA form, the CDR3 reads TGTGCCAGCAGTTTAAGAGGGCAGTCCGACTCTGGGGCCAACGTCCTGACTTTC.

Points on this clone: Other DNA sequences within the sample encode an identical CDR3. The CDR3 loop reads CASSQNRDSPLHF. The CDR3 DNA is TGTGCCAGCAGCCAAAACAGGGATTCACCCCTCCACTTT. The chain couples TRBV3-1 (or the pseudogene TRBV3-2) to TRBJ1-6; TRBD1 is a possible D gene (6 bases). V was pared by 2 bases and J by 8 bases, with 7 bases between. Germline CDR1 reads LGHDT; CDR2 reads YNNKEL (reference sequence). The CDR3 consists of 13 residues.

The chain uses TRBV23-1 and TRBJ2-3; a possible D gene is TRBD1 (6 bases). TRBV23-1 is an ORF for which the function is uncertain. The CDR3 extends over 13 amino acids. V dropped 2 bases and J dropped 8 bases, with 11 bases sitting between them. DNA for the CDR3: TGCGCCAGCAGTCAAACAGGGATAGGTACGCAGTATTTT. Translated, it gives CASSQTGIGTQYF.

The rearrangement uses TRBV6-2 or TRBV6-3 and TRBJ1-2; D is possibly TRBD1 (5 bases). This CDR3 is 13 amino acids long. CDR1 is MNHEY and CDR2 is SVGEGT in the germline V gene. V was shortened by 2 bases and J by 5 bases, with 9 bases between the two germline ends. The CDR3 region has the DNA TGTGCCAGCAGTTACGGTGGGACTTATGGCTACACCTTC. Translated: CASSYGGTYGYTF.

The CDR3 bases are TGCGCCAGCAGCCTCGGGACTAGCGGGGCGGCCCCTTCTGGGGCCAACGTCCTGACTTTC. Protein product: CASSLGTSGAAPSGANVLTF. J is TRBJ2-6 and V is TRBV4-1, with TRBD2 matching over 13 bases. Trimming removed 4 bases from V and 1 base from J; junction bases left unmatched: 10. CDR3 length: 20 residues. Germline CDR1 is MGHRA and CDR2 is YSYEKL.

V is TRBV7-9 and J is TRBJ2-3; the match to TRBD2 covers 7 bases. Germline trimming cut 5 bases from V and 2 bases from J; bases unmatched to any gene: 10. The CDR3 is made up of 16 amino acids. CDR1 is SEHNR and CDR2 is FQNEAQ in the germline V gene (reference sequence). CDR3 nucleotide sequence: TGTGCCAGCAGCCCACTCCCTAGCGGCGTCACAGATACGCAGTATTTT. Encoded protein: CASSPLPSGVTDTQYF.